These 15 T cell receptor beta chains share one sample of origin, sequenced in a study of blood T cells in healthy people across ages. A second PCR, run for 7 to 11 cycles, used a sample-barcoded 5' primer plus a J-beta primer mix. MiXCR, applied by TCRdb to the 5' RACE reads, yields one record per CDR3 protein. The sample has 1.5 million to 2 million distinct CDR3 sequences; roughly 27% are singletons. Specimen: blood. The receptor set was obtained from a woman aged 25 to 39 in good health.

Worth noting for this clonotype: The junction departs from the called germline gene at one end, perhaps through a read error. The V call is TRBV12-3 or TRBV12-4, the J call TRBJ1-1, with D maybe TRBD1 (5 bases). This CDR3 comprises 16 residues. The CDR3 sequence: CASSRPVSGSNTGAFF. The DNA of the CDR3 is TGTGCCAGCAGCCGCCCCGTCTCAGGGTCAAACACTGGAGCTTTCTTT.

The rearrangement uses TRBV7-9 and TRBJ2-7, with TRBD1 matching 7 bases. J gave up 5 bases and V 3 bases, and 16 bases lay outside the gene matches. Germline loops: CDR1 SEHNR, CDR2 FQNEAQ (reference sequence). This CDR3 region has 17 residues. DNA for the CDR3: TGTGCCAGCAGCTTGCTCCACGCAGGACAGGAGGATCACGAGCAGTACTTC. It is translated as CASSLLHAGQEDHEQYF.

In this sample, this clonotype turned up once. The chain links TRBV19 to TRBJ1-1; 7 bases fit TRBD1. The CDR3 extends over 13 amino acids. The V and J ends lost 5 bases and 3 bases, in that order; junction bases with no gene match: 3. CDR1 LNHDA and CDR2 SQIVND come from the germline V gene (reference sequence). The CDR3 DNA reads TGTGCCAGTAGTTTTGGACAGGACACTGAAGCTTTCTTT. It translates to CASSFGQDTEAFF.

This clonotype was seen at least ten times. V and J are TRBV5-1 and TRBJ2-7; 7 nucleotides line up with TRBD2. Germline-derived CDR1 and CDR2 are SGHRS and YFSETQ. The CDR3 sequence is 15 residues long. Unmatched junction bases numbered 4, after V lost 1 base and J lost 0 bases. This chain's CDR3 is CASSLRRGSSYEQYF. The CDR3 DNA is TGCGCCAGCAGCTTGCGGCGGGGGAGCTCCTACGAGCAGTACTTC.

The V and J genes are TRBV7-9 and TRBJ2-3, with TRBD2 matching over 7 bases. Losses at the gene ends were 5 bases for V and 4 bases for J; bases not matched to a gene: 12. CDR1 and CDR2 from the germline V gene are SEHNR and FQNEAQ (reference sequence). The CDR3 loop spans 16 amino acids. The CDR3 protein is CASSDWTRLPPDTQYF. The CDR3 nucleotides are TGTGCCAGCAGCGACTGGACTAGGCTTCCCCCAGATACGCAGTATTTT.

A few counts support this clonotype. The chain has TRBV4-1 and TRBJ2-1, with 11 bases aligning to TRBD2. J lost 0 bases, V lost 1 base, and 11 bases had no gene match. The CDR3 is 20 residues long. From germline, CDR1 is MGHRA and CDR2 YSYEKL. CDR3 coding DNA: TGCGCCAGCAGCCAAGGCCGGACTAGCGGGCGAGGTTTCTCCTACAATGAGCAGTTCTTC. Residues: CASSQGRTSGRGFSYNEQFF.

The CDR3 DNA reads as TGCAGTGCTAGAGATCAGGGAGAACCACCAAGGGAGCTGTTTTTT. Protein product: CSARDQGEPPRELFF. The chain couples TRBV20-1 to TRBJ2-2; the D gene could be TRBD1 or TRBD2 (5 bases each). The CDR3 contains 15 residues. The V and J ends lost 0 bases and 9 bases respectively, with 17 bases between them. CDR1 DFQATT and CDR2 SNEGSKA come from the germline V gene (reference sequence).

Notes on this clonotype: This may be a read error: a much more frequent sequence differs by one nucleotide. The chain couples TRBV5-1 to TRBJ2-5, with 11 positions matching TRBD2. Germline V gene lookup returns CDR1 SGHRS and CDR2 YFSETQ. This CDR3 has 16 residues. V gave up 5 bases and J gave up 11 bases; unmatched junction bases: 17. DNA of the CDR3: TGCGCCAGCAGTCGAACCGGGACTAGCGGACCCTACGCGCAGTACTTC. Encoded protein: CASSRTGTSGPYAQYF.

This clonotype was picked up a small number of times. V usage is TRBV6-2 or TRBV6-3 and J usage is TRBJ2-3; D remains unclear. The V and J ends lost 5 bases and 2 bases respectively, with 14 bases between them. The CDR3 extends over 15 amino acids. Germline lookup yields CDR1 MNHEY and CDR2 SVGEGT. The CDR3 loop reads CASSRRMGATDTQYF. CDR3 sequence (DNA): TGTGCCAGCAGTCGAAGAATGGGTGCCACAGATACGCAGTATTTT.

Ten or more counts support this clonotype. The chain is built from TRBV29-1 and TRBJ2-6; D remains unclear. This CDR3 contains 14 residues. Germline CDR1 and CDR2: SQVTM and ANQGSEA. V was pared by 0 bases and J by 4 bases, with 7 bases between. In DNA form, the CDR3 reads TGCAGCGTTGAAGATGGTTGGGGGGCCAACGTCCTGACTTTC. This translates into CSVEDGWGANVLTF.

As to this clonotype: The germline gene is not matched at one end of the junction; a read error may be the cause. The V and J genes are TRBV4-1 and TRBJ2-5, with D tentatively TRBD2 (7 bases). CDR1 is MGHRA, CDR2 YSYEKL, per germline. The CDR3 extends over 15 amino acids. The CDR3 region is CASSQERGARATEYF. In DNA form, the CDR3 reads TGCGCCAGCAGCCAAGAACGGGGGGCGCGAGCGACCGAGTACTTC.

This clonotype was seen a handful of times. The CDR3 reads CASSFRTGADEKLFF. DNA of the CDR3: TGCGCCAGCAGCTTTAGGACAGGGGCGGATGAAAAACTGTTTTTT. The chain joins TRBV5-1 to TRBJ1-4, with 9 positions matching TRBD1. V shed 2 bases, J shed 6 bases, and the junction held 5 bases outside the gene matches. Germline CDR1 and CDR2: SGHRS and YFSETQ. The CDR3 length is 15 residues.

The chain recombines TRBV2 with TRBJ2-5; D unresolved. The end of the DNA fits TRBJ2-1 better, so the J call may be wrong. Germline lookup yields CDR1 SNHLY and CDR2 FYNNEI. The CDR3 covers 13 residues. CDR3: CASRNTLQETQFF. Here the CDR3 DNA reads TGTGCCAGCAGAAACACTTTACAAGAGACCCAGTTCTTC.

There are a few counts of this clonotype. The chain employs TRBV6-5 and TRBJ1-2; 12 nucleotides align to TRBD1. V dropped 6 bases and J dropped 8; count of bases not matched to a gene: 10. The CDR3 covers 15 residues. Germline V gene sequence: CDR1 MNHEY, CDR2 SVGAGI. CDR3 amino acids: CASRAAGQGAGGYTF. The CDR3 bases are TGTGCCAGCAGGGCTGCGGGACAGGGGGCCGGAGGCTACACCTTC.

Many counts were recorded for this clonotype. This rearrangement joins TRBV5-1 to TRBJ2-4, with D possibly being TRBD1 (5 bases). The CDR3 has 14 residues. Trimming removed 0 bases at V and 13 bases at J, with 17 bases between. Germline V gives CDR1 SGHRS, CDR2 YFSETQ. As DNA, the CDR3 is TGCGCCAGCAGCTTGGAGGCAGGGTTTGATGAGCAGTACTTC. It specifies CASSLEAGFDEQYF. Variable domain in full (rest from reference TRBV5-1 and TRBJ2-4): KAGVTQTPRYLIKTRGQQVTLSCSPISGHRSVSWYQQTPGQGLQFLFEYFSETQRNKGNFPGRFSGRQFSNSRSEMNVSTLELGDSALYLCASSLEAGFDEQYFGAGTRLSVL.